This T cell receptor (beta chain) was profiled in a study of blood T cell repertoires in COVID-19. Germline V CDR1 and CDR2: WSHSY, SAAADI. The CDR3 is made up of 13 amino acids. J gave up 12 bases and V 10 bases, and 18 bases lay outside the gene matches. Libraries were prepared by immunoSEQ multiplex PCR; TCRdb keeps only in-frame clonotypes and omits some of them. This sample has approximately 350,000 clones, with roughly 86% found just once. The source material was peripheral blood. This TCR came from a woman in her seventies with COVID-19, enrolled during active disease. The chain is built from TRBV10-2 and TRBJ2-7; 7 bases are a match to TRBD2. The CDR3 spells CATHWGGGEDPYF. CDR3 coding DNA: TGCGCCACCCACTGGGGGGGAGGGGAAGATCCGTACTTC.